The 23 T cell receptor beta chains listed next were all sequenced from one sample in a study of siplizumab effects on memory and regulatory T cells. The protocol was immunoSEQ multiplex PCR, while the TCRdb copy is restricted to in-frame clones and leaves out a portion. This repertoire shows about 120,000 clones, around 94% found once; its top ten account for around 1.7%. The specimen sequenced was non-Treg CD4+ T cells sorted from blood. The receptor source for this set is a human donor in good health.

The V and J genes are TRBV18 and TRBJ2-3, with a tentative D call TRBD2 (6 bases). V dropped 3 bases and J dropped 0 bases, with 10 bases sitting between them. Germline values: CDR1 KGHSH, CDR2 LQKENI. This CDR3 contains 15 residues. CDR3 in amino acids: CASSPLSGSTDTQYF. The CDR3 region has the DNA TGTGCCAGCTCACCGCTGAGCGGGAGCACAGATACGCAGTATTTT.

This rearrangement joins TRBV25-1 to TRBJ2-7; no clear D. There are 13 residues in the CDR3. From germline, CDR1 is MGHDK and CDR2 SYGVNS. The ends were cut back, 8 bases at V and 0 bases at J, with 11 bases in the middle. CDR3: CASPPSSSYEQYF. The CDR3 region has the DNA TGTGCCAGCCCCCCAAGCAGCTCCTACGAGCAGTACTTC.

V and J are TRBV27 and TRBJ1-4, with 8 bases lining up with TRBD1. The CDR3 runs 14 residues. Germline V gives CDR1 MNHEY, CDR2 SMNVEV (reference sequence). Losses at the gene ends were 9 bases for V and 6 bases for J; bases not matched to a gene: 9. The DNA for the CDR3 is TGTGCCAGTATGACGATGACAGGGGATGAAAAACTGTTTTTT. Encoded protein: CASMTMTGDEKLFF.

V usage is TRBV5-1 and J usage is TRBJ1-6; 7 nucleotides align to TRBD1. V lost 3 bases, J lost 4 bases, and 4 bases stayed unmatched. Germline-derived CDR1 and CDR2 are SGHRS and YFSETQ. The CDR3 has 15 amino acids. CDR3 amino acids: CASSYGTAYNSPLHF. The CDR3 DNA follows: TGCGCCAGCAGCTATGGGACAGCTTATAATTCACCCCTCCACTTT.

V and J are TRBV20-1 and TRBJ2-3; unclear D gene. The germline gives CDR1 DFQATT, CDR2 SNEGSKA (reference sequence). Trimming shortened V by 6 bases and J by 7 bases, and 11 bases separated the two germline ends. The CDR3 is made up of 11 amino acids. The DNA of the CDR3 is TGCAGTGCGATGCCAGAGAATACGCAGTATTTT. Translation gives CSAMPENTQYF.

V usage is TRBV30 and J usage is TRBJ2-6; D is undetermined. The CDR3 covers 17 residues. Germline V lookup: CDR1 GTSNPN, CDR2 SVGIG (reference sequence). The V end lost 0 bases, the J end lost 2 bases, and 14 bases lay between the germline ends. CDR3 in DNA: TGTGCCTGGAGTGTACGGCTGTCATTTACTGGGGCCAACGTCCTGACTTTC. Protein product: CAWSVRLSFTGANVLTF. Variable domain in full (rest from reference TRBV30 and TRBJ2-6): SQTIHQWPATLVQPVGSPLSLECTVEGTSNPNLYWYRQAAGRGLQLLFYSVGIGQISSEVPQNLSASRPQDRQFILSSKKLLLSDSGFYLCAWSVRLSFTGANVLTFGAGSRLTVL.

The table lists this clone with a count of one. This chain links TRBV6-5 with TRBJ2-5; D gene uncertain. This CDR3 is 11 amino acids long. The V end was cut by 2 bases, the J end by 6 bases, with 4 bases between. Germline CDR1 MNHEY, CDR2 SVGAGI. CDR3 nucleotide sequence: TGTGCCAGCAGTTACGGGAAGACCCAGTACTTC. Translating it yields CASSYGKTQYF.

V gene TRBV9 combines with J gene TRBJ1-2, with D perhaps matching TRBD1 (5 bases). Per germline, CDR1 SGDLS and CDR2 YYNGEE. Trimming cost V 0 bases and J 7 bases, with 13 bases left between them. The CDR3 has 14 amino acids. CDR3 residues: CASSVEEGFGGYTF. In nucleotides, the CDR3 is TGTGCCAGCAGCGTAGAGGAGGGGTTTGGTGGCTACACCTTC.

The chain carries TRBV11-2 and TRBJ1-1, with 8 bases that match TRBD1. The V gene's germline CDR1 is SGHAT and CDR2 FQNNGV. V lost 3 bases and J lost 1; bases outside the gene matches: 4. This CDR3 is built from 15 residues. DNA for the CDR3: TGTGCCAGCAGCTTCCAGGGACAGGCGAACACTGAAGCTTTCTTT. It yields the protein CASSFQGQANTEAFF.

The rearrangement uses TRBV20-1 and TRBJ1-2, with D uncertain. V was clipped by 4 bases and J by 8 bases, with 8 bases between them. Germline CDR1 DFQATT, CDR2 SNEGSKA (reference sequence). This CDR3 has 10 residues. The CDR3 coding sequence is TGCAGTGCTAACCCGACCGGCTACACCTTC. Amino acids: CSANPTGYTF.

The rearrangement uses TRBV9 and TRBJ2-2, with D possibly TRBD2 on 5 matching bases. Germline V gives CDR1 SGDLS, CDR2 YYNGEE. V lost 3 bases and J lost 5, with 8 bases in between. The CDR3 extends over 13 amino acids. The chain's CDR3 is CASSARVTGELFF. CDR3 DNA: TGTGCCAGCAGCGCGCGGGTGACCGGGGAGCTGTTTTTT.

This clone came up once. This chain uses TRBV18 with TRBJ1-1, with D uncertain. The CDR3 is 14 residues long. Trimming cost V 5 bases and J 1 base, with 11 bases left between them. Germline CDR1 is KGHSH and CDR2 is LQKENI. CDR3 nucleotides: TGTGCCAGCTCATCATCGACGGAGAACACTGAAGCTTTCTTT. Its translation is CASSSSTENTEAFF.

The V call is TRBV5-5, the J call TRBJ2-3; tentatively, D is TRBD1 (5 bases). The length of the CDR3 is 14 residues. Germline CDR1 SGHKS, CDR2 YYEKEE (reference sequence). V lost 0 bases and J 5 bases, leaving 10 bases between the germline ends. The CDR3 reads CASSLDAGLDTQYF. CDR3 coding DNA: TGTGCCAGCAGCTTGGATGCAGGGTTAGATACGCAGTATTTT.

The rearrangement joins TRBV10-3 to TRBJ1-1, with TRBD1 identical over 9 bases. Looked up from germline, CDR1 is ENHRY and CDR2 is SYGVKD. This CDR3 has 14 residues. Trimming cost V 8 bases and J 3 bases; bases outside gene matches: 7. In DNA, the CDR3 is TGTGCCATCCGACCACAGGGGGCCGACACTGAAGCTTTCTTT. It encodes CAIRPQGADTEAFF.

The rearrangement joins TRBV27 to TRBJ2-1; 7 positions match TRBD2. Germline CDR1 MNHEY, CDR2 SMNVEV (reference sequence). The CDR3 runs 15 residues. After removal of 2 bases from V and 9 bases from J, the junction contained 10 bases not matched to a gene. The CDR3 coding sequence is TGTGCCAGCAGTTTAAGGTGGGAGGGCCGGAGTGAGCAGTTCTTC. This sequence encodes CASSLRWEGRSEQFF.

The chain employs TRBV9 and TRBJ2-5; the D is unclear. Trimming shortened V by 1 base and J by 3 bases, and 7 bases separated the two germline ends. CDR3 length: 13 amino acids. Germline V gives CDR1 SGDLS, CDR2 YYNGEE. CDR3 region: CASSVYGKETQYF. Here the CDR3 DNA reads TGTGCCAGCAGCGTATATGGGAAAGAGACCCAGTACTTC. Supplemented by reference TRBV9 and TRBJ2-5, the full variable domain reads DSGVTQTPKHLITATGQRVTLRCSPRSGDLSVYWYQQSLDQGLQFLIQYYNGEERAKGNILERFSAQQFPDLHSELNLSSLELGDSALYFCASSVYGKETQYFGPGTRLLVL.

The V call is TRBV2, the J call TRBJ2-3; TRBD2 matches at 8 bases. J was trimmed by 2 bases and V by 3 bases; bases with no gene match: 10. CDR1 SNHLY and CDR2 FYNNEI come from the germline V gene. This CDR3 region has 17 residues. CDR3 region: CASSDRGGRLATDTQYF. Written as DNA, the CDR3 is TGTGCCAGCAGTGATAGGGGCGGGAGGCTGGCCACAGATACGCAGTATTTT.

This sequence joins TRBV7-3 and TRBJ2-2; D unresolved. Germline V gene data show CDR1 as SGHTA and CDR2 as FQGTGA. CDR3 length equals 15 residues. With 5 bases removed from V and 1 base from J, the gap between germline ends came to 11 bases. This CDR3 reads CASSLGLGNTGELFF. The CDR3 region has the DNA TGTGCCAGCAGCCTCGGCTTAGGGAACACCGGGGAGCTGTTTTTT.

This clone showed up just once. This chain links TRBV7-9 with TRBJ2-1, with a possible D match to TRBD2 (5 bases). V shed 5 bases and J shed 8 bases, with 22 bases lying between them. Per germline, CDR1 SEHNR and CDR2 FQNEAQ (reference sequence). CDR3 length: 16 residues. In DNA form, the CDR3 reads TGTGCCAGCAGCCAGACCGGAGGACTCGACGTCCATGAGCAGTTCTTC. It encodes CASSQTGGLDVHEQFF.

V is TRBV10-3 and J is TRBJ1-1; D is perhaps TRBD1 (6 bases). Germline V CDR1 and CDR2: ENHRY, SYGVKD. CDR3 length: 14 amino acids. V lost 6 bases and J lost 0, with 11 bases in between. The CDR3 nucleotides are TGTGCCATCAGCTTGGACAGAATGAACACTGAAGCTTTCTTT. Its translation is CAISLDRMNTEAFF.

The chain combines TRBV5-6 with TRBJ1-4; 8 bases agree with TRBD1. The CDR3 has 14 amino acids. Trimming removed 4 bases from V and 7 bases from J; junction bases left unmatched: 6. Germline CDR1 and CDR2: SGHDT and YYEEEE. In DNA, the CDR3 is TGTGCCAGCAGCCGAGGACAGGGAACTGAAAAACTGTTTTTT. Protein product: CASSRGQGTEKLFF. The whole variable domain, remainder taken from reference TRBV5-6 and TRBJ1-4, is DAGVTQSPTHLIKTRGQQVTLRCSPKSGHDTVSWYQQALGQGPQFIFQYYEEEERQRGNFPDRFSGHQFPNYSSELNVNALLLGDSALYLCASSRGQGTEKLFFGSGTQLSVL.

This chain joins TRBV4-1 and TRBJ2-1; TRBD2 matches 13 bases. The length of the CDR3 is 16 residues. V was clipped by 0 bases and J by 4 bases; unmatched bases: 0. The germline V gene has CDR1 MGHRA and CDR2 YSYEKL. CDR3 protein: CASSQELAGGYNEQFF. The CDR3 DNA reads as TGCGCCAGCAGCCAAGAACTAGCGGGGGGGTACAATGAGCAGTTCTTC.

The chain recombines TRBV27 with TRBJ1-2; no definite D call. Trimming left V 4 bases short and J 4 bases short, with 10 bases between. CDR1 MNHEY and CDR2 SMNVEV come from the germline V gene (reference sequence). This CDR3 spans 13 amino acids. The CDR3 loop reads CASSSAGIYGYTF. DNA for the CDR3: TGTGCCAGCAGTTCAGCAGGAATCTATGGCTACACCTTC.